What follows are 14 T cell receptor beta chains derived from one specimen sequenced in a study of PD-1 blockade in classical Hodgkin lymphoma. This table comes from immunoSEQ multiplex PCR, and its TCRdb copy is limited to in-frame clones, with some not included. The sample records about 47,000 clones, approximately 80% being singletons. Time point of the sample: cycle 4 day 1 (C4D1), after 5 to 7 weeks of nivolumab. Relapse was seen in all patients after autologous stem cell transplantation, and brentuximab vedotin exposure was variable. The material was peripheral blood mononuclear cells (PBMCs), obtained before the fourth cycle of nivolumab. Receptor source: a human donor with classical Hodgkin lymphoma.

The chain has TRBV5-6 and TRBJ2-5; D is unresolved. The CDR3 runs to 13 residues. Looked up from germline, CDR1 is SGHDT and CDR2 is YYEEEE. Trimming left V 2 bases short and J 4 bases short, with 9 bases between. CDR3 nucleotides: TGTGCCAGCAGCTTTGGGTCCGTAGAGACCCAGTACTTC. As protein: CASSFGSVETQYF.

The chain combines TRBV6-5 with TRBJ1-1; no clear D. Trimming cost V 2 bases and J 4 bases, with 14 bases left between them. The CDR3 has 15 residues. Germline assignment: CDR1 MNHEY and CDR2 SVGAGI. CDR3 in amino acids: CASSYTDELGTEAFF. As DNA, the CDR3 is TGTGCCAGCAGTTACACGGATGAATTGGGCACTGAAGCTTTCTTT.

The chain couples TRBV7-2 to TRBJ2-3; maybe TRBD1 (5 bases). Trimming removed 11 bases from V and 2 bases from J, with 8 bases in between. CDR3 length: 11 residues. Germline V CDR1 and CDR2: SGHTA, FQGNSA. CDR3 sequence reads: CARGATDTQYF. Written as DNA, the CDR3 is TGTGCCCGTGGGGCCACAGATACGCAGTATTTT.

The chain is built from TRBV7-8 and TRBJ2-4; possibly TRBD1 for D (6 bases). CDR1 is SGHVS and CDR2 is FQNEAQ in the germline V gene. The V gene lost 0 bases and the J gene lost 15 bases, with 18 bases spanning the gap. The CDR3 has 14 residues. Here the CDR3 reads CASSLAGTGPSPYF. For the CDR3, the DNA is TGTGCCAGCAGCTTAGCGGGAACAGGGCCCTCACCGTACTTC.

The V gene is TRBV2, the J gene TRBJ1-5, with D possibly TRBD1 on 6 matching bases. Germline V gene sequence: CDR1 SNHLY, CDR2 FYNNEI. CDR3 length: 13 amino acids. V was trimmed by 5 bases and J by 5 bases, leaving 10 bases between them. In DNA form, the CDR3 reads TGTGCCAGCAGTCCAGGGGTAGATCAGCCCCAGCATTTT. Translated: CASSPGVDQPQHF.

The chain employs TRBV6-4 and TRBJ2-5; weak D call: TRBD2 (7 bases). This CDR3 region has 16 residues. Germline V gives CDR1 MRHNA, CDR2 SNTAGT. Trimming took off 5 bases at V and 4 bases at J, with 20 bases between the two ends. For the CDR3, the DNA is TGTGCCAGCAGTTGGGACCCACACAGGGAGGGAGAGACCCAGTACTTC. Translation gives CASSWDPHREGETQYF.

The V gene is TRBV9, the J gene TRBJ2-1; 12 bases match TRBD2. CDR1 is SGDLS and CDR2 is YYNGEE in the germline V gene. The CDR3 runs to 15 residues. J was trimmed by 7 bases and V by 4 bases; bases with no gene match: 6. This chain's CDR3 is CASSPRTSGTNEQFF. The CDR3 nucleotides read TGTGCCAGCAGCCCCCGGACTAGCGGGACTAATGAGCAGTTCTTC. The variable domain in full, completed from reference TRBV9 and TRBJ2-1, reads DSGVTQTPKHLITATGQRVTLRCSPRSGDLSVYWYQQSLDQGLQFLIQYYNGEERAKGNILERFSAQQFPDLHSELNLSSLELGDSALYFCASSPRTSGTNEQFFGPGTRLTVL.

The gene calls are TRBV7-8 and TRBJ2-7; D not certain. Germline V CDR1 and CDR2: SGHVS, FQNEAQ. CDR3 length equals 15 residues. V was clipped by 7 bases and J by 5 bases, with 21 bases between them. The DNA for the CDR3 is TGTGCCAGCACCCCCGACCGAGTGATTCGGAACGAGCAGTACTTC. It is translated as CASTPDRVIRNEQYF. The variable domain in full, completed from reference TRBV7-8 and TRBJ2-7, reads GAGVSQSPRYKVAKRGQDVALRCDPISGHVSLFWYQQALGQGPEFLTYFQNEAQLDKSGLPSDRFFAERPEGSVSTLKIQRTQQEDSAVYLCASTPDRVIRNEQYFGPGTRLTVT.

V usage is TRBV19 and J usage is TRBJ1-4; tentatively, D is TRBD1 (5 bases). Trimming left V 1 base short and J 8 bases short, with 14 bases between. Germline-derived CDR1 and CDR2 are LNHDA and SQIVND (reference sequence). This CDR3 comprises 15 residues. The CDR3: CASSIGGRVNEKLFF. The CDR3 DNA reads as TGTGCCAGTAGTATAGGAGGCAGGGTGAACGAAAAACTGTTTTTT.

The count of this clone is one. The gene calls are TRBV15 and TRBJ2-3, with TRBD1 matching over 8 bases. V shed 3 bases, J shed 4 bases, and the junction held 6 bases outside the gene matches. CDR3 length: 15 amino acids. CDR1 and CDR2 from the germline V gene are LNHNV and YYDKDF (reference sequence). The CDR3 DNA follows: TGTGCCACCAGCAGCCAGGGGGCATGGGCAGATACGCAGTATTTT. Its protein is CATSSQGAWADTQYF.

This rearrangement joins TRBV6-1 to TRBJ2-1, with 7 bases aligning to TRBD1. Germline CDR1 MNHNS, CDR2 SASEGT. J gave up 6 bases and V 4 bases, and 12 bases lay outside the gene matches. The CDR3 extends over 16 amino acids. The CDR3 nucleotides are TGTGCCAGCAGTGCCCAGGGGGTGGGCTGGGTCAATGAGCAGTTCTTC. Protein sequence: CASSAQGVGWVNEQFF.

This chain joins TRBV5-1 and TRBJ1-2; possible D gene TRBD1, 5 bases. This CDR3 contains 17 residues. The germline CDR1 and CDR2 sequences are SGHRS and YFSETQ. Trimming took 4 bases from V and 8 from J, leaving 27 bases between them. This CDR3 reads CASSPSAGSWNNLGYTF. CDR3 coding DNA: TGCGCCAGCAGCCCCTCGGCAGGGTCCTGGAATAATTTGGGCTACACCTTC.

The chain couples TRBV11-2 to TRBJ2-7; 7 nucleotides agree with TRBD2. The junction had 3 bases not matched to a gene; V was cut back by 1 base and J by 3 bases. Germline V gives CDR1 SGHAT, CDR2 FQNNGV. The CDR3 is 14 amino acids. CDR3 bases: TGTGCCAGCAGCTTAGTTCCGGGGGGCTACGAGCAGTACTTC. It yields the protein CASSLVPGGYEQYF.

The rearrangement joins TRBV19 to TRBJ2-5; the match to TRBD2 covers 10 bases. Germline lookup yields CDR1 LNHDA and CDR2 SQIVND (reference sequence). With 2 bases clipped from V and 4 bases from J, the junction kept 13 bases outside the gene matches. The CDR3 length is 18 residues. CDR3: CASSITSLAGRGGETQYF. The CDR3 coding sequence is TGTGCCAGTAGTATAACGTCACTAGCGGGAAGGGGCGGAGAGACCCAGTACTTC.